This entry describes one TCR beta chain. Its antigen remains unidentified. The data derive from a study of cytomegalovirus exposure and HLA in healthy donors. General observations from the study: Most TCR sequences were uncommon, yet certain public TCRs appeared in many donors. Across donors, sequencing depth was assumed by presence/absence analyses to be roughly uniform. Solely CMV serostatus was available to characterize immune exposure. Most CMV-associated TCR beta chains appeared HLA-restricted in a later analysis.

Germline loops: CDR1 WSHSY, CDR2 SAAADI. J was trimmed by 2 bases and V by 6 bases; bases with no gene match: 4. The CDR3 has 14 amino acids. Researchers ran the PCR with 60 Vbeta and 13 Jbeta primers. TCRdb keeps only in-frame clones here, not all; method: immunoSEQ multiplex PCR. The ten top clones account for more than 0.95%, within a sample of about 200,000 clones. The clonotype comes from a girl aged 2 to 9 in good health and CMV-seropositive. This chain connects TRBV10-2 to TRBJ2-7; 10 bases align to TRBD2. Sequencing was performed on PBMCs. CDR3 nucleotides: TGCGCCAGCAGGGGTACTAGCGGGGCCTACGAGCAGTACTTC. The encoded protein is CASRGTSGAYEQYF.